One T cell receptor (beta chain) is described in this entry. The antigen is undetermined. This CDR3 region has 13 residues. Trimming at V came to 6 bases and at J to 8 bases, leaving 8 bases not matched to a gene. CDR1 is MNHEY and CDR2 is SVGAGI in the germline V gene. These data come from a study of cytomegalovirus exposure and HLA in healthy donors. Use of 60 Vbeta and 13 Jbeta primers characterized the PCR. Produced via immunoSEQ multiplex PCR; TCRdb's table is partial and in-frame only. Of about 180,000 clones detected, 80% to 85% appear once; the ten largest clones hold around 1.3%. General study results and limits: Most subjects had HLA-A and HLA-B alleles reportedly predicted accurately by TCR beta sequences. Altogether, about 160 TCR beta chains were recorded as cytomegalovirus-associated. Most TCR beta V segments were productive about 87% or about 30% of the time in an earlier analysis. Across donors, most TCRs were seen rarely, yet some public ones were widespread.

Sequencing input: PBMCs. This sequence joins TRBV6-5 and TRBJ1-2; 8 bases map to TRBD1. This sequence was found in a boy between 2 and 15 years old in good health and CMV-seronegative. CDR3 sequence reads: CASSSGQGKGYTF. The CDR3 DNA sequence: TGTGCCAGCAGCTCCGGACAGGGTAAAGGCTACACCTTC.